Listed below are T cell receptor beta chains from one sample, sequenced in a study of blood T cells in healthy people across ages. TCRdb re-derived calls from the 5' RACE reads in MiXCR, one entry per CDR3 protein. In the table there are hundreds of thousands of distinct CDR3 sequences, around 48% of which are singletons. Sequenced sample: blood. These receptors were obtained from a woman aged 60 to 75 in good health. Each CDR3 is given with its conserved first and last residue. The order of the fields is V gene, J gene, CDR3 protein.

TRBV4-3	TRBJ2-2	CASSLRWGLNTGELFF
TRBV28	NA	CASSLPGQGANEQYF
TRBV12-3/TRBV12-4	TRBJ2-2	CASSWYTGELFF
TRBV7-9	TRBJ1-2	CASSWTGGASGYGYTF
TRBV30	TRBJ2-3	CAWSRRGGDTQYF
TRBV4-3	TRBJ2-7	CASSQGQGVGEQYF
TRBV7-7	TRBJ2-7	CASSFSPGQEKQYF
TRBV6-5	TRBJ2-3	CASSYGDPSLSDTQYF
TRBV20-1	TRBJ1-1	CSARGGRMNTEAFF
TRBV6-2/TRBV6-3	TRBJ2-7	CASSRTTPVRQYF
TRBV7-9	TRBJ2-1	CASSLGLYNEQFF
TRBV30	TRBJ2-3	CAWISFREPTDTQYF
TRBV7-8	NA	CASGTGGWNEQYF
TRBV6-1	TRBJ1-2	CASSEGGFSRGYTF
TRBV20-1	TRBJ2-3	CSARDPASGTTDTQYF
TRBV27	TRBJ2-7	CASSFDGTGSYEQYF
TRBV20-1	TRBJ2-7	CSARGLAGTYAEQYF
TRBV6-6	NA	CASGRDSTYEQYF
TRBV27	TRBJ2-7	CASRGWTGFSYEQYF
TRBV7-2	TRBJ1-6	CASSRRQGDSPLHF
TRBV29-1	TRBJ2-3	CSVDALASGSRDTQYF
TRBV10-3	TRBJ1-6	CAISEKILGNSPLHF
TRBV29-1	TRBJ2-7	CSVEGGRDEQYF
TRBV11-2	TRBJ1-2	CASSPGTGDGYTF
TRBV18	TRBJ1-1	CASSPLTANTKAFF
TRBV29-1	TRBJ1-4	CSVADRGADEKLFF
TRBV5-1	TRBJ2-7	CASRPAGTESVEQYF
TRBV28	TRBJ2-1	CASSPYLAGGLNEQFF
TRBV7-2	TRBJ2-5	CASSLGRGSETQYF
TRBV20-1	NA	CSARDLSGRASYNEQYF
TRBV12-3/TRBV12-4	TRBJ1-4	CASRLGNEKLFF
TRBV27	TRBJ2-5	CASRGDRQIMETQYF
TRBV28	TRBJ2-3	CASSFGTSADTQYF
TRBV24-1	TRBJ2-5	CATSARGRGQETQYF
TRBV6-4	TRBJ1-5	CASSGGPNQPQHF
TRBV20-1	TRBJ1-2	CSASSTNYGYTF
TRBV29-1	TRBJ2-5	CSVEQGQGLLQETQYF
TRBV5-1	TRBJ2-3	CASSYPLEADTQYF
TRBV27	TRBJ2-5	CASSSLSFSASRISYGQYF
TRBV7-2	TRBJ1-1	CASSKGQGNTEAFF
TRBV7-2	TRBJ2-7	CASSSTPYEQYF
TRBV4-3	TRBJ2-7	CASSQDLGQGTSYEQYF
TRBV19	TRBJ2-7	CASRTTATSYEQYF
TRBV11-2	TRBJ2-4	CASSLDRRGRIEIQYF
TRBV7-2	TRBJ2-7	CASTLRAASKAYF
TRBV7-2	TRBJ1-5	CASSLGTGFGGNQPQHF
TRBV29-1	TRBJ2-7	CSVEDSQGGRVHEQYF
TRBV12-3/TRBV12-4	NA	CASSLVDSAYEQYF
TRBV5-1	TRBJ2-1	CASSLGSGHNEQFF
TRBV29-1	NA	CSVGLAGGLKTQYF
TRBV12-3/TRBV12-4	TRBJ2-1	CASTVSGSGETQFF
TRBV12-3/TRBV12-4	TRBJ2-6	CASSFRGSSGANVLTF